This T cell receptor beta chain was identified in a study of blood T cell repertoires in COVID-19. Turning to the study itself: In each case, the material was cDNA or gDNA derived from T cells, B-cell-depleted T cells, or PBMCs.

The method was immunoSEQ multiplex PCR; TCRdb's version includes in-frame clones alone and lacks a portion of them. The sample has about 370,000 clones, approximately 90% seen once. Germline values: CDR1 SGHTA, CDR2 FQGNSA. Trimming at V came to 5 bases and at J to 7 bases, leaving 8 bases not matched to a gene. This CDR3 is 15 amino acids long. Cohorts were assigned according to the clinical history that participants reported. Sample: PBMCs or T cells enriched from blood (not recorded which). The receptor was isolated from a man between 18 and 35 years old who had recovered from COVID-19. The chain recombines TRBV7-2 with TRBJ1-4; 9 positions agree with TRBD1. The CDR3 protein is CASSPRTGEGEKLFF. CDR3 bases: TGTGCCAGCAGCCCCAGGACAGGGGAGGGTGAAAAACTGTTTTTT.